A selection of T cell receptor beta chains follows, all from one sample in a study of OX40 agonist ivuxolimab in advanced cancers. Clones were read by immunoSEQ multiplex PCR, and TCRdb kept only the in-frame ones, dropping some. The sample lists approximately 77,000 clones, approximately 94% occurring once. Sequenced here: CD4+ or CD8+ T cells sorted from blood, sampled in a trial of the OX40 agonist ivuxolimab. These receptors were obtained from an adult with an advanced solid tumor such as melanoma, head and neck, liver or kidney cancer. Each CDR3 is given with its conserved first and last residue. D genes are given only for firm matches. The listing skips clone size in some rows; elsewhere it reads once, few, many or a size class.

>NA|NA|TRBV11-2|TRBJ2-3
TGTGCCAGCAGCTTGAAACTGAGGACCACCACAGATACGCAGTATTTT
CASSLKLRTTTDTQYF
>NA|NA|TRBV6-5|TRBJ2-3
TGTGCCAGCAGTTCCGGGAGAGGGGGGGCAGATACGCAGTATTTT
CASSSGRGGADTQYF
>NA|NA|TRBV4-1|TRBJ2-5
TGCGCCAGCAGCGATCAGCGGGAAGAGACCCAGTACTTC
CASSDQREETQYF
>few|TRBD2|TRBV2|TRBJ2-1
TGTGCCAGCAGAAGAACTAGCGGACTAGGGAATGAGCAGTTCTTC
CASRRTSGLGNEQFF
>NA|NA|TRBV4-2|TRBJ1-2
TGTGCCAGCAGCCAAGATCTGGGGGGAGGCTACACCTTC
CASSQDLGGGYTF
>NA|TRBD2|TRBV4-1|TRBJ2-1
TGCGCCAGCAGCCAAGGGACTAGCGGGAGCTATGAGCAGTTCTTC
CASSQGTSGSYEQFF
>once|NA|TRBV4-1|TRBJ1-5
TGCGCCAGCAGCCAAGACCCCACCCCGGGCAGGGGCAATCAGCCCCAGCATTTT
CASSQDPTPGRGNQPQHF
>NA|TRBD2|TRBV11-3|TRBJ2-1
TGTGCCAGCAGCCATAGCGGGGAAAGATACAATGAGCAGTTCTTC
CASSHSGERYNEQFF
>NA|TRBD2|TRBV4-3|TRBJ2-7
TGCGCCAGCAGCCAAGATTTCGGCGGGAGGGAAACCTACGAGCAGTACTTC
CASSQDFGGRETYEQYF
>once|NA|TRBV5-1|TRBJ2-2
TGCGCCAGCAGCTTGGACACCTCCACCGGGGAGCTGTTTTTT
CASSLDTSTGELFF
>few|NA|TRBV7-9|TRBJ1-3
TGTGCCAGCAGCCGGGACCGGGTCTCTGGAAACACCATATATTTT
CASSRDRVSGNTIYF
>NA|NA|TRBV27|TRBJ2-3
TGTGCCAGCCAACAATCGGGGGCTCGACTAAACACAGATACGCAGTATTTT
CASQQSGARLNTDTQYF
>NA|TRBD2|TRBV11-2|TRBJ2-2
TGTGCCAGCAGCGGACTAGCGGAGACCGGGGAGCTGTTTTTT
CASSGLAETGELFF
>NA|TRBD2|TRBV20-1|TRBJ2-7
TGCAGTGCTAGATCAGCGGGAGAGCAGTACTTC
CSARSAGEQYF
>NA|NA|TRBV7-9|TRBJ1-2
TGTGCCAGCAGCAGGGGGGCTAACTATGGCTACACCTTC
CASSRGANYGYTF
>NA|NA|TRBV15|TRBJ2-5
TGTGCCACCAGCAGTAGAGACTTCGGGCTGGAGACCCAGTACTTC
CATSSRDFGLETQYF
>NA|NA|TRBV7-2|TRBJ2-3
TGTGCCAGCAGCTTAACGGGAGCCGCAGATACGCAGTATTTT
CASSLTGAADTQYF
>NA|NA|TRBV14|TRBJ2-2
TGTGCCAGCAGCCAATATTCGGACACCGGGGAGCTGTTTTTT
CASSQYSDTGELFF
>NA|TRBD2|TRBV11-2|TRBJ2-7
TGTGCCAGCAGCGGCAGGACTAGCGGGAGTCTCGAGCAGTACTTC
CASSGRTSGSLEQYF
>NA|TRBD2|TRBV14|TRBJ2-1
TGTGCCAGCAGCACGCGGGGGCTAGCGGGAGCCTACAATGAGCAGTTCTTC
CASSTRGLAGAYNEQFF
>once|TRBD2|TRBV2|TRBJ2-2
TGTGCCGGATCGACTAGCGGGAGTGGTACCGGGGAGCTGTTTTTT
CAGSTSGSGTGELFF
>NA|TRBD2|TRBV5-1|TRBJ2-1
TGCGCCAGCAGCTTAAGCGCTAGCGGGAAGTACAATGAGCAGTTCTTC
CASSLSASGKYNEQFF
>NA|NA|TRBV10-3|TRBJ2-1
TGTGCCATCAGTGAAAACAATGAGCAGTTCTTC
CAISENNEQFF
>NA|TRBD1|TRBV18|TRBJ2-3
TGTGCCAGCTCACCAGGACAGGGGCGGTCTAGCACAGATACGCAGTATTTT
CASSPGQGRSSTDTQYF
>NA|NA|TRBV5-1|TRBJ2-5
TGCGCCAGCAGCTTTGCCTGGGGCAGGCAAGAGACCCAGTACTTC
CASSFAWGRQETQYF
>NA|TRBD2|TRBV7-2|TRBJ2-3
TGTGCCAGCAGCTCCCCTACCCGGACTAGCGGGAGGATCACAGATACGCAGTATTTT
CASSSPTRTSGRITDTQYF
>NA|NA|TRBV6-1|TRBJ2-4
TGTGCCAGCAGTGAAGGGAGGCTAGCCAAAAACATTCAGTACTTC
CASSEGRLAKNIQYF
>NA|TRBD1|TRBV6-6|TRBJ2-1
TGTGCCAGCAGTTCCCGGGGACAGGTTCCCTACAATGAGCAGTTCTTC
CASSSRGQVPYNEQFF
>NA|NA|TRBV7-2|TRBJ2-7
TGTGCCAGCAGCTTAGCCCCACTTGGTGGGGCGCGTTACGAGCAGTACTTC
CASSLAPLGGARYEQYF
>NA|NA|TRBV28|TRBJ2-5
TGTGCCAGCAGTGCCAGGTCCGCGGACGAGACCCAGTACTTC
CASSARSADETQYF
>NA|TRBD2|TRBV18|TRBJ2-7
TGTGCCAGCTCACGCGCCGGGACTAGCGGGCATATACCCTACGAGCAGTACTTC
CASSRAGTSGHIPYEQYF
>few|TRBD1|TRBV18|TRBJ2-5
TGTGCCAGCTCACCACCCCAGGGGGCCTTTAGGACCCAGTACTTC
CASSPPQGAFRTQYF
>once|NA|TRBV6-6|TRBJ1-3
TGTGCCAGCAGCCGGGAGGGGCTTGGAAACACCATATATTTT
CASSREGLGNTIYF
>NA|NA|TRBV7-2|TRBJ1-1
TGTGCCAGCAGCTTAGGGTACCAGAACACTGAAGCTTTCTTT
CASSLGYQNTEAFF
>NA|NA|TRBV28|TRBJ2-1
TGTGCCAGCGGACTCTCCTACAATGAGCAGTTCTTC
CASGLSYNEQFF